This T cell receptor beta chain originates from a study of T cell repertoires in cytomegalovirus infection. Findings and limits, study-wide: Clonotype analysis showed dominance of the ex vivo response by HLA-C-restricted CMV-specific TCR beta clonotypes.

Trimming pared 4 bases from V and 5 bases from J, leaving 14 bases between. This CDR3 has 14 amino acids. Germline V CDR1 and CDR2: SGHTA, FQGTGA. TCRdb reprocessed the reads with MiXCR, giving one entry per CDR3 protein. The sample has some 280,000 distinct CDR3 sequences, roughly 15% seen once. This clonotype was counted a few times. The antigen remains unidentified. The sequencing input was PBMCs. This rearrangement joins TRBV7-3 to TRBJ2-5; a weak D match, TRBD1 (7 bases). This receptor was taken from a human donor in good health (CMV status not recorded). Some clones in this sample may be carry-over from other donors' samples. In DNA form, the CDR3 reads TGTGCCAGCAGCTCTCAGGGGGGTGGTGAGACCCAGTACTTC. It translates to CASSSQGGGETQYF.